This TCR beta chain comes out of a study of human T cells and chemical hapten exposure. Study in general: Among samples, TCR yields varied mainly because of small differences in pooled library volume.

Germline V gives CDR1 SGHRS, CDR2 YFSETQ. CDR3 length: 16 residues. The V and J ends lost 0 bases and 7 bases, in that order; junction bases with no gene match: 9. Study-level results: Following DPC sensitization, TCRs present above 1 in 1000 frequency showed no change.

TCRdb reprocessed the RACE reads via MiXCR and lists one record per CDR3 protein. Altogether some 93,000 distinct CDR3 sequences are present, 8.5% to 9% being singletons, with the ten largest covering about 3.1%. Time point specified: healthy volunteer bleed at 2 weeks. Total RNA was extracted from unfractionated whole blood. This clonotype was found a few times. Its antigen is not known. J is TRBJ2-1 and V is TRBV5-1, with TRBD2 matching over 8 bases. This clonotype was sampled from a female donor in good health. Some clones in this sample may be carry-over from other donors' samples. Source material: whole blood. The CDR3 sequence: CASSLAISGTTNEQFF. CDR3 DNA sequence: TGCGCCAGCAGCTTGGCGATTAGCGGGACAACGAATGAGCAGTTCTTC.